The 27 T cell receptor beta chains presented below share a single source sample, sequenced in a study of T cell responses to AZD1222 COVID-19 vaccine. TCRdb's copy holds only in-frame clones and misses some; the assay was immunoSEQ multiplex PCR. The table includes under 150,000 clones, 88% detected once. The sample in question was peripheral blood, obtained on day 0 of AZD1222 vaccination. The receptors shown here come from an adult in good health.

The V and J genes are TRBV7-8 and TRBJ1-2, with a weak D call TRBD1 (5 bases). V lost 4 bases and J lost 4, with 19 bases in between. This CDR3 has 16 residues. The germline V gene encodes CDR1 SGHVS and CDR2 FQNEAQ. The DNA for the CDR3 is TGTGCCAGCAGCTCGACAGAGGAGGAGGCCTTCTATGGCTACACCTTC. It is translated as CASSSTEEEAFYGYTF.

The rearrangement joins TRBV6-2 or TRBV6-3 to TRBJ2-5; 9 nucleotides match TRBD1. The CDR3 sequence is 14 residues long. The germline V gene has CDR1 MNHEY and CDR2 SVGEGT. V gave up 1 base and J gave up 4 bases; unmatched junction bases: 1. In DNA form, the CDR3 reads TGTGCCAGCAGTTACTGGGACAGGGTAGAGACCCAGTACTTC. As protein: CASSYWDRVETQYF.

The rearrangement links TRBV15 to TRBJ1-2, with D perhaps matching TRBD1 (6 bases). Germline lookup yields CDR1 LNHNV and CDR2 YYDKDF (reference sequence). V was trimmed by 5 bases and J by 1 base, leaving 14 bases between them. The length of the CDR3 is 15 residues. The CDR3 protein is CATSEGTGINYGYTF. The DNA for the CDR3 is TGTGCCACCAGCGAAGGCACAGGGATTAACTATGGCTACACCTTC.

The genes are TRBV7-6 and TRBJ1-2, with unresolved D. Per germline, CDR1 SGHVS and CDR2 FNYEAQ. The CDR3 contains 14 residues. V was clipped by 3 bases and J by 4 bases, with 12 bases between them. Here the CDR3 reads CASSLDGATYGYTF. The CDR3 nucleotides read TGTGCCAGCAGCTTGGACGGAGCCACCTATGGCTACACCTTC.

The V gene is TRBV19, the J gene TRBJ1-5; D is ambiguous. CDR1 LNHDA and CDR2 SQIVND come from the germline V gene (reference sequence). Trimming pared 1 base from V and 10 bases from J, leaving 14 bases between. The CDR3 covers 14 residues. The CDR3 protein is CASSIGPSTVPQHF. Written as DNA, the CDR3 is TGTGCCAGTAGTATAGGACCCTCAACGGTTCCCCAGCATTTT.

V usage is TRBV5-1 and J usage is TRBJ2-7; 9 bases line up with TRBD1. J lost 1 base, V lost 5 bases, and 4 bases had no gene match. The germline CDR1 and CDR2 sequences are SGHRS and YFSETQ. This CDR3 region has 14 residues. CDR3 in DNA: TGCGCCAGCAGATGGGGACAGGGATCCTACGAGCAGTACTTC. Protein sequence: CASRWGQGSYEQYF.

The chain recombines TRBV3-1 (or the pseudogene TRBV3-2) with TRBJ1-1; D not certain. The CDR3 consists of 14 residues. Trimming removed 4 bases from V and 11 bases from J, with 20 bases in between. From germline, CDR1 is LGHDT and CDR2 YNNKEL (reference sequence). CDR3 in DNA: TGTGCCAGCAGCCCCCCGGCCGCTATGCGGATGGCTTTCTTT. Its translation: CASSPPAAMRMAFF.

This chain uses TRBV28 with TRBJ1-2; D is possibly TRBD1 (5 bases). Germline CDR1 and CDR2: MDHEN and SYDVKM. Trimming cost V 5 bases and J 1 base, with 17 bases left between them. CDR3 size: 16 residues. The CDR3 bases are TGTGCCAGCAGTCCCCTCGGACACGCGGATAACTATGGCTACACCTTC. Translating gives CASSPLGHADNYGYTF.

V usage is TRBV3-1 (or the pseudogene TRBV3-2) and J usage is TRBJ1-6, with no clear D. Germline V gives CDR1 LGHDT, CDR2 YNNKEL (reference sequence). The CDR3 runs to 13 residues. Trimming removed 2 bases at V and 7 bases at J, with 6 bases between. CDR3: CASSQTGNSPLHF. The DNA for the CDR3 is TGTGCCAGCAGCCAAACGGGAAATTCACCCCTCCACTTT.

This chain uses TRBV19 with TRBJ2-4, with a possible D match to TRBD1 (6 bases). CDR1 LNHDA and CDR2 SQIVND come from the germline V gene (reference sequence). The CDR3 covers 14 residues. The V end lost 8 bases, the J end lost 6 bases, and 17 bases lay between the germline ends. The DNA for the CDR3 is TGTGCCAGTTTCGAAACAGGGAAGGGAAACATTCAGTACTTC. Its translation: CASFETGKGNIQYF.

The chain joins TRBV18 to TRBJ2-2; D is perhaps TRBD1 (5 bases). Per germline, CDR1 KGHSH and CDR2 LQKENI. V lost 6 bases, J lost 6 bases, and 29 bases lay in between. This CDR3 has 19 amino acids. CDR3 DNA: TGTGCCAGCTCCACGCGAGATATATTCAGGGTCCATCCCGCCGGGGAGCTGTTTTTT. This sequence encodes CASSTRDIFRVHPAGELFF.

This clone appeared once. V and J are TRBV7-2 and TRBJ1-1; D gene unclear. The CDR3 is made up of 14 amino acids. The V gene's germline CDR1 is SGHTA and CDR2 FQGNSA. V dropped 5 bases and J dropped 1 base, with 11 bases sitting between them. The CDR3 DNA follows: TGTGCCAGCAGCGCCTTCGGTGGGAACACTGAAGCTTTCTTT. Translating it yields CASSAFGGNTEAFF.

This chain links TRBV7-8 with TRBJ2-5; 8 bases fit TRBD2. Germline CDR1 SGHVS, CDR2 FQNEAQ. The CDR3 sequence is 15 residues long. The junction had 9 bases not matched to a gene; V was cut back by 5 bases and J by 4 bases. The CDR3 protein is CASSHPSLAGETQYF. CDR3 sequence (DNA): TGTGCCAGCAGCCATCCGTCGCTAGCGGGAGAGACCCAGTACTTC.

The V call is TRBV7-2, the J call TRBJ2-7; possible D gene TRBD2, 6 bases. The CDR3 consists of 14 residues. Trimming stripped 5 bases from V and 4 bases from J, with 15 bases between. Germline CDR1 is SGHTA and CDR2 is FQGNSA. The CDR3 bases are TGTGCCAGCAGCCCCGCGGGGTGGGGGTACGAGCAGTACTTC. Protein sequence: CASSPAGWGYEQYF.

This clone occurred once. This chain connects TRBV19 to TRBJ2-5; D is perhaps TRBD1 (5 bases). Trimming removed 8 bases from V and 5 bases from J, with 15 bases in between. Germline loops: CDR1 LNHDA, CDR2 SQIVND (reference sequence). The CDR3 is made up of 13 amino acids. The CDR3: CASSDRGRETQYF. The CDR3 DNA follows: TGTGCCAGTTCTGACAGAGGCCGGGAGACCCAGTACTTC.

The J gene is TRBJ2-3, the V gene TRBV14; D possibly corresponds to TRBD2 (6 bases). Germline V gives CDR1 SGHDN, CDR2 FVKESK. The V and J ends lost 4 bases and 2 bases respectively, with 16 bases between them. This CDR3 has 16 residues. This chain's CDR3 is CASSPQPGLYTDTQYF. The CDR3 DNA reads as TGTGCCAGCAGCCCGCAACCGGGACTGTACACAGATACGCAGTATTTT.

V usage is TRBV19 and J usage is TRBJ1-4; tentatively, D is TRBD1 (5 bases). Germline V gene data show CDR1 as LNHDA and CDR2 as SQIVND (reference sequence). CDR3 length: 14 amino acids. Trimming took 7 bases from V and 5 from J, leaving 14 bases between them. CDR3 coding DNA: TGTGCCAGTAAGGTCGGGCAGGGCAATGAAAAACTGTTTTTT. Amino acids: CASKVGQGNEKLFF.

The CDR3 DNA sequence: TGTGCCAGCAGCGCAAACAGGGGGCGGGAGCCCCAGCATTTT. Protein: CASSANRGREPQHF. The chain recombines TRBV6-5 with TRBJ1-5; the match to TRBD1 covers 9 bases. Germline V gives CDR1 MNHEY, CDR2 SVGAGI. J gave up 8 bases and V 6 bases, and 8 bases lay outside the gene matches. The CDR3 is made up of 14 amino acids.

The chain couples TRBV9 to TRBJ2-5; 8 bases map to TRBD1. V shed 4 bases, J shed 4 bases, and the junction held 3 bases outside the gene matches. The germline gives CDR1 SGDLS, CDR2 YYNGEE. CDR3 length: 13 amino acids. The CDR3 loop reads CASSRTGTETQYF. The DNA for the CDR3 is TGTGCCAGCAGCCGGACAGGGACAGAGACCCAGTACTTC.

The CDR3 DNA is TGTGCCAGCAGCCAATCCCAATCGGGGGGCAGAAACACCATATATTTT. Protein: CASSQSQSGGRNTIYF. The V call is TRBV4-2, the J call TRBJ1-3; possible D gene TRBD1, 6 bases. V was cut by 2 bases and J by 5 bases, with 16 bases left in between. This CDR3 spans 16 amino acids. From germline, CDR1 is LGHNA and CDR2 YNFKEQ.

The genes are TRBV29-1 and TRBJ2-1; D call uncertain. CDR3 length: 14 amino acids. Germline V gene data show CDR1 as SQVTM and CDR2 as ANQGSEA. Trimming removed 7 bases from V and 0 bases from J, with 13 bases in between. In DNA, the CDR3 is TGCAGCGCCCGAAGGAGCAGCTCCTACAATGAGCAGTTCTTC. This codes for CSARRSSSYNEQFF.

The CDR3 is CASSDNNRGQYF. Written as DNA, the CDR3 is TGTGCCAGCAGCGACAACAACAGGGGGCAGTACTTC. V gene TRBV7-9 combines with J gene TRBJ2-7, with 7 bases that match TRBD1. There are 12 residues in the CDR3. Trimming cost V 5 bases and J 9 bases; bases outside gene matches: 7. The germline gives CDR1 SEHNR, CDR2 FQNEAQ (reference sequence).

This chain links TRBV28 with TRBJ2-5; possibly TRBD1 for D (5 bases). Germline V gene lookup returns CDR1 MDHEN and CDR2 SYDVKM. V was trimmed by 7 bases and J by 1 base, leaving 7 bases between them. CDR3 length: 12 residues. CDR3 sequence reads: CASTQGQETQYF. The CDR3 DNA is TGTGCCAGCACGCAGGGCCAAGAGACCCAGTACTTC.

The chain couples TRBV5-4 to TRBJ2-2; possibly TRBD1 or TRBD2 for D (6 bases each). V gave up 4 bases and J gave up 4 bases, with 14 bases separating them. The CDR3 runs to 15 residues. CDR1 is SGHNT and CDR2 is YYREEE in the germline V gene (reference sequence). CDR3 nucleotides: TGTGCCAGCAGCCCGGGGGCAACTGGCACCGGGGAGCTGTTTTTT. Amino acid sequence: CASSPGATGTGELFF.

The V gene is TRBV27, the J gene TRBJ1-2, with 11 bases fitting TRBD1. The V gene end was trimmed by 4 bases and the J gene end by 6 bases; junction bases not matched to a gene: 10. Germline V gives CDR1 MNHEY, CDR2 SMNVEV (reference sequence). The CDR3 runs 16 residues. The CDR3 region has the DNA TGTGCCAGCAGTTACTCACGGGACAGGGGGTTGAATGGCTACACCTTC. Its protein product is CASSYSRDRGLNGYTF.

CDR3: CASRITDTQYF. The CDR3 DNA reads as TGTGCCAGCAGAATAACAGATACGCAGTATTTT. This chain links TRBV11-2 with TRBJ2-3; no reliable D call. This CDR3 contains 11 residues. CDR1 and CDR2 (germline): SGHAT, FQNNGV. Trimming cost V 6 bases and J 3 bases, with 4 bases left between them.

The CDR3 DNA follows: TGCGCCAGCAGCTTGGTCGGAGCGGACGAGCAGTACTTC. It yields the protein CASSLVGADEQYF. V and J are TRBV5-1 and TRBJ2-7; TRBD2 might be the D (5 bases). Germline CDR1 SGHRS, CDR2 YFSETQ. With 0 bases removed from V and 5 bases from J, the gap between germline ends came to 9 bases. The CDR3 totals 13 residues.